This paragraph reports one T cell receptor beta chain. These data come from a study of blood T cell repertoires in COVID-19. Study context: Acute and convalescent COVID-19 specimens originated in the United States, Italy and Spain.

Participants were aged about 18 to 89 years from around 24 US areas. Methods used by the authors: The authors estimated nucleated cell counts from reference gene primer amplification. Clones were read by immunoSEQ multiplex PCR, and TCRdb kept only the in-frame ones, dropping some. The V and J calls and clone size come from that table; D and trimming were worked out from the DNA. The sample shows over 350,000 clones, approximately 90% of them seen only once. The germline CDR1 and CDR2 sequences are SGHNT and YENEEA. Trimming cost V 0 bases and J 3 bases; bases outside gene matches: 8. The CDR3 extends over 17 amino acids.

This chain joins TRBV11-3 and TRBJ2-3; 8 bases line up with TRBD1. The sequenced sample was PBMCs or T cells enriched from blood (not recorded which). This receptor was identified in a woman between 40 and 50 years old who had been exposed to COVID-19. Here the CDR3 DNA reads TGTGCCAGCAGCTTAGATTCGACAGGGGTTGGGACAGATACGCAGTATTTT. Translated: CASSLDSTGVGTDTQYF.